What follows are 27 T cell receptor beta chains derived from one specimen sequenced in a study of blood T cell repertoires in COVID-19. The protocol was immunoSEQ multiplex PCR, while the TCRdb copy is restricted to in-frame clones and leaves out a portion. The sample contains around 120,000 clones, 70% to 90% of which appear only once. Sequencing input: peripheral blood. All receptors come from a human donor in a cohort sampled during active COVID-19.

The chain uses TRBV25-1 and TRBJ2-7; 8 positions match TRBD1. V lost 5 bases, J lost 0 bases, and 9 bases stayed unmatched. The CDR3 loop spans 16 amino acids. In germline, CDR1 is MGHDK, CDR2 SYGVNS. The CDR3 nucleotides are TGTGCCAGCAGTTCCCGCGGGACAGGAAACTCCTACGAGCAGTACTTC. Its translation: CASSSRGTGNSYEQYF.

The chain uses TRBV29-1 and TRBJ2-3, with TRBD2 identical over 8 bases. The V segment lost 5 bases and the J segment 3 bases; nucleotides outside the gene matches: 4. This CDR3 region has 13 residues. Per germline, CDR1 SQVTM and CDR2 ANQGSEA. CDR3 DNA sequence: TGCAGCGTTATCCCGGGAGGGACAGATACGCAGTATTTT. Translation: CSVIPGGTDTQYF.

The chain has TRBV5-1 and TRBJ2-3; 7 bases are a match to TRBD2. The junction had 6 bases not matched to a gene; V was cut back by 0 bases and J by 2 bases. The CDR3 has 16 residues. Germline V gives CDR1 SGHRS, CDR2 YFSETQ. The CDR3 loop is CASSLDPGTITDTQYF. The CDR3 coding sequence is TGCGCCAGCAGCTTGGATCCGGGGACTATCACAGATACGCAGTATTTT.

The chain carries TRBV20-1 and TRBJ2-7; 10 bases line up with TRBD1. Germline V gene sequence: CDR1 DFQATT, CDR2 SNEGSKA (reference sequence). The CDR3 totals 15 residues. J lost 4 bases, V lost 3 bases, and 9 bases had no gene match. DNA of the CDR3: TGCAGTGCTAGTTGGACAGGGGGTAAACATTACGAGCAGTACTTC. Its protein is CSASWTGGKHYEQYF.

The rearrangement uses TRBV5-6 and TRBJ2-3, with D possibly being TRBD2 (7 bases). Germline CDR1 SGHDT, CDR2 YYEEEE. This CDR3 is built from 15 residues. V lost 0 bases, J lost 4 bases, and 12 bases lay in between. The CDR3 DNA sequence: TGTGCCAGCAGCTTGGTCGCGGGGGCTCCAGATACGCAGTATTTT. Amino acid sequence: CASSLVAGAPDTQYF. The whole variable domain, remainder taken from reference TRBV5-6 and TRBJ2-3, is DAGVTQSPTHLIKTRGQQVTLRCSPKSGHDTVSWYQQALGQGPQFIFQYYEEEERQRGNFPDRFSGHQFPNYSSELNVNALLLGDSALYLCASSLVAGAPDTQYFGPGTRLTVL.

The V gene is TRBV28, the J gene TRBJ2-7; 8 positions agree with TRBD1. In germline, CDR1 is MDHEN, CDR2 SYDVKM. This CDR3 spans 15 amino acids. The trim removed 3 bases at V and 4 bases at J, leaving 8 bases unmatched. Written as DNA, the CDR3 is TGTGCCAGCAGTTTTTTCGGACAGGGTCGGTACGAGCAGTACTTC. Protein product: CASSFFGQGRYEQYF.

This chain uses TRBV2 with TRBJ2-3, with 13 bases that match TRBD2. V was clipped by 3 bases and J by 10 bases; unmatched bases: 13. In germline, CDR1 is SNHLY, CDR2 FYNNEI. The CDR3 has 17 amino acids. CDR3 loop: CASSEKLAGGLGRSQYF. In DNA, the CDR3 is TGTGCCAGCAGTGAGAAACTAGCGGGAGGGTTGGGTCGGTCGCAGTATTTT. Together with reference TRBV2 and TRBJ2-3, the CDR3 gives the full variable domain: EPEVTQTPSHQVTQMGQEVILRCVPISNHLYFYWYRQILGQKVEFLVSFYNNEISEKSEIFDDQFSVERPDGSNFTLKIRSTKLEDSAMYFCASSEKLAGGLGRSQYFGPGTRLTVL.

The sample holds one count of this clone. The CDR3 spells CASSLGQNYGYTF. DNA for the CDR3: TGTGCCAGCAGTCTGGGACAGAACTATGGCTACACCTTC. The V call is TRBV28, the J call TRBJ1-2; 7 bases align to TRBD1. The trim removed 5 bases at V and 2 bases at J, leaving 2 bases unmatched. This CDR3 region has 13 residues. The germline CDR1 and CDR2 sequences are MDHEN and SYDVKM.

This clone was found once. The CDR3 DNA reads as TGTGCCAGTAGTATCTATCGGGGGAACACTGAAGCTTTCTTT. Its protein product is CASSIYRGNTEAFF. The genes are TRBV19 and TRBJ1-1, with no clear D. CDR3 length equals 14 residues. The germline V gene has CDR1 LNHDA and CDR2 SQIVND (reference sequence). V gave up 3 bases and J gave up 1 base, with 9 bases separating them.

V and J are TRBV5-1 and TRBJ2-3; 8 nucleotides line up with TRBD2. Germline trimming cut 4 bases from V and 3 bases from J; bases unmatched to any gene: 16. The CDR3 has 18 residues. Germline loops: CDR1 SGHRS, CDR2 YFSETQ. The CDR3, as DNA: TGCGCCAGCAGCCCCGCTCATGTCCCGGGGGGGAATACAGATACGCAGTATTTT. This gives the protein CASSPAHVPGGNTDTQYF.

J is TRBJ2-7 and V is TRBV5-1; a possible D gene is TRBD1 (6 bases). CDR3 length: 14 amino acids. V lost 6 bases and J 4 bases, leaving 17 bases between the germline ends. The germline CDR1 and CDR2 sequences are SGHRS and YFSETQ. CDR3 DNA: TGCGCCAGCATTCCCCGCCCAGGGGAATACGAGCAGTACTTC. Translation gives CASIPRPGEYEQYF.

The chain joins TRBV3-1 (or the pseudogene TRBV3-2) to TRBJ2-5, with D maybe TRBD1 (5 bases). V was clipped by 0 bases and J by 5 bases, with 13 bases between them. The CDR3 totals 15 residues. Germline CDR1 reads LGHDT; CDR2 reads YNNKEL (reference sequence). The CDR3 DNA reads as TGTGCCAGCAGCCAAGAAGCAGGGATGTTGGAGACCCAGTACTTC. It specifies CASSQEAGMLETQYF.

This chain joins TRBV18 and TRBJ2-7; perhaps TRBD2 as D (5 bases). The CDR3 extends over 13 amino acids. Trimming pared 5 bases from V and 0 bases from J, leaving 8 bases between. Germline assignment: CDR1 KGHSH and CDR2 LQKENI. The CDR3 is CASSDGNSYEQYF. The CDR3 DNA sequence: TGTGCCAGCTCAGACGGGAACTCCTACGAGCAGTACTTC.

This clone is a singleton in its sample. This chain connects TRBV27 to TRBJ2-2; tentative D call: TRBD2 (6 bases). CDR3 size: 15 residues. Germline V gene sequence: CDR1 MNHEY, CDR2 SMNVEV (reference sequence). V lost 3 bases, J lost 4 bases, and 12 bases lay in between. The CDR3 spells CASSFSGELTGELFF. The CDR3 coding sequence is TGTGCCAGCAGTTTCTCGGGGGAACTCACCGGGGAGCTGTTTTTT.

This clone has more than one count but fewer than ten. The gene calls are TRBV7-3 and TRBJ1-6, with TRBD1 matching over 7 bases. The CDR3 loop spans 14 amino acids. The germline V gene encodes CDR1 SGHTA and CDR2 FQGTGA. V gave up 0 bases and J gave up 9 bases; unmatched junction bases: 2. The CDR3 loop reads CASSLTGQSSPLHF. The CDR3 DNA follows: TGTGCCAGCAGCTTAACGGGACAGTCTTCACCCCTCCACTTT.

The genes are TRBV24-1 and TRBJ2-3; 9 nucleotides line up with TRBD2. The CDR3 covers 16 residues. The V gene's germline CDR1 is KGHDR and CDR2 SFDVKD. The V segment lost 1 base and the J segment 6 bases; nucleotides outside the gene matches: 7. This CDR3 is CATSDFKGGGADTQYF. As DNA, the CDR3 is TGTGCCACCAGTGATTTTAAGGGCGGGGGGGCCGATACGCAGTATTTT.

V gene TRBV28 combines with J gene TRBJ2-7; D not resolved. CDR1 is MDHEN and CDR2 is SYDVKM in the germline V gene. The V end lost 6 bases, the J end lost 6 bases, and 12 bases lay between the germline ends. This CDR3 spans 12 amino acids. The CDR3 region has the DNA TGTGCCAGCAGCCCGACTCCCCGCGAGCAGTACTTC. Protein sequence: CASSPTPREQYF.

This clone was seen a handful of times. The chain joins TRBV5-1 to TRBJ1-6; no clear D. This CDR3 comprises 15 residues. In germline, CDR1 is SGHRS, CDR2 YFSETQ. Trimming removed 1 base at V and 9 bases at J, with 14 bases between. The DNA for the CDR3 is TGCGCCAGCAGCTTGTCCCCAGGTGAGGGTTCACCCCTCCACTTT. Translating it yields CASSLSPGEGSPLHF.

CDR3 residues: CATSDPTTHEKLFF. CDR3 DNA sequence: TGTGCCACCAGTGATCCAACTACCCATGAAAAACTGTTTTTT. This chain links TRBV24-1 with TRBJ1-4; D is undetermined. V lost 3 bases, J lost 6 bases, and 10 bases lay in between. Germline V lookup: CDR1 KGHDR, CDR2 SFDVKD. The CDR3 consists of 14 residues.

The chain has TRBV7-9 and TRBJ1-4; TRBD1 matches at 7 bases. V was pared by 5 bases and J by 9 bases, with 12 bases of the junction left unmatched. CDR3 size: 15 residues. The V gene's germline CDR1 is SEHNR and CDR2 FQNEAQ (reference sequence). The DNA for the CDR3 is TGTGCCAGCAGCCCCCCACAGGGGAGCGGCAAAAAACTGTTTTTT. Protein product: CASSPPQGSGKKLFF.

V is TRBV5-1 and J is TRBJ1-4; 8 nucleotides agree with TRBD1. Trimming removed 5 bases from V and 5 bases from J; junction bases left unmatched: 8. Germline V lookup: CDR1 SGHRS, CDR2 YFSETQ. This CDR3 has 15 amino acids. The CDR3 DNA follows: TGCGCCAGCAGTTTCGGAGACAGGGGAAATGAAAAACTGTTTTTT. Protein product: CASSFGDRGNEKLFF.

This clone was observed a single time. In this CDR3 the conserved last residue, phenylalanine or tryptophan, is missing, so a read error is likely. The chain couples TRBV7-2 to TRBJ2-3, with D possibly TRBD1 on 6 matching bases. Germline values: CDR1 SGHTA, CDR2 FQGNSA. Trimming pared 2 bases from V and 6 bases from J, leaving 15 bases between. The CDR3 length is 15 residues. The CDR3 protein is CASSLWSRGGDTQYL. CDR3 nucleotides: TGTGCCAGCAGCTTATGGTCGCGAGGGGGTGATACGCAGTATCTT.

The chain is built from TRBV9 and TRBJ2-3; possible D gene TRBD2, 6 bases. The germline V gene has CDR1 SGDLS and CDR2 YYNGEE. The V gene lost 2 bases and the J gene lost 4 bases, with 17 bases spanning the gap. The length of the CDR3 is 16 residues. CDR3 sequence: CASSVGISGFADTQYF. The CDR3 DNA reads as TGTGCCAGCAGCGTCGGGATTAGCGGTTTTGCAGATACGCAGTATTTT.

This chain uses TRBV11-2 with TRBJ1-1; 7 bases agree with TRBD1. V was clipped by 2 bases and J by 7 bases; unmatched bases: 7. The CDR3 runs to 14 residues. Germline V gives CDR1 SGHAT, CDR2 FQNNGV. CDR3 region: CASSLLGGFREAFF. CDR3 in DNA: TGTGCCAGCAGCTTATTAGGGGGCTTTCGTGAAGCTTTCTTT.

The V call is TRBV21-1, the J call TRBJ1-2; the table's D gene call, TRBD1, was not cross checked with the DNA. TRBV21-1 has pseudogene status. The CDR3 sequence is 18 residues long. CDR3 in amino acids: CASSPNRDRAFGDYGYTF. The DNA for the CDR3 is TGTGCCAGCAGCCCCAACCGGGACAGGGCTTTTGGGGACTATGGCTACACCTTC.

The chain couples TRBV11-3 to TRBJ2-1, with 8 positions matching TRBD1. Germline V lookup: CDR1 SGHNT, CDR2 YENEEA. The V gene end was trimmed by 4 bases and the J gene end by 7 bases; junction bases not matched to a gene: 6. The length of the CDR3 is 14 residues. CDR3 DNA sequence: TGTGCCAGCAGCTCCACAGGGGGGCGTAATGAGCAGTTCTTC. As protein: CASSSTGGRNEQFF.

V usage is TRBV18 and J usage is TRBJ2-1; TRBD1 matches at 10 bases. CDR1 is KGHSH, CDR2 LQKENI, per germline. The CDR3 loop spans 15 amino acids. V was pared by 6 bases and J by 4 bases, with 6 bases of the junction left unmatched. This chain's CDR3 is CASSTGGVEYNEQFF. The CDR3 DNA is TGTGCCAGCTCGACAGGGGGCGTTGAATACAATGAGCAGTTCTTC. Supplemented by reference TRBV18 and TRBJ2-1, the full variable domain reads NAGVMQNPRHLVRRRGQEARLRCSPMKGHSHVYWYRQLPEEGLKFMVYLQKENIIDESGMPKERFSAEFPKEGPSILRIQQVVRGDSAAYFCASSTGGVEYNEQFFGPGTRLTVL.